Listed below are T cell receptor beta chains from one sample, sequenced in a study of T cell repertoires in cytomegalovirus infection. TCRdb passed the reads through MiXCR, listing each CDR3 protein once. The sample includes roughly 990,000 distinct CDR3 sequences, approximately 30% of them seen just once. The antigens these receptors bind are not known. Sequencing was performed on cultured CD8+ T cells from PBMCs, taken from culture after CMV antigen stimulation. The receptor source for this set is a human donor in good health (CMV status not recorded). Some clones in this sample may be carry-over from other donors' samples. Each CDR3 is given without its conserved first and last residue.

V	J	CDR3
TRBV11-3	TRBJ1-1	ASSAIQGTEAF
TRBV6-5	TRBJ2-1	ASSSGGEAYNEQF
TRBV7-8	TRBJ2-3	ASSVTSGGVTDTQY
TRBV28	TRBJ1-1	ASSFLQGTEAF
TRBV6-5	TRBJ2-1	ATCPSGPYYNEQF
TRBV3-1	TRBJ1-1	ASSPSRGAQTTEAF
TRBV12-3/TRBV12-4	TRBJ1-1	ASSLALSGFTEAF
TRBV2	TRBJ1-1	ASPVNTEAF
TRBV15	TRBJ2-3	ATSPSGGIIDTQY
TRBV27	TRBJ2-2	ASSFLTSGGRHGELF
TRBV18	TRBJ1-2	ASSLTSWGQSLYGYT
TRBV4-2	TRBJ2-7	ASSQDVYRGASNYEQY
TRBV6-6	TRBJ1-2	TSSYHQGWEEGYT
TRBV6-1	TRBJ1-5	ASSEAVLGEHQPQH
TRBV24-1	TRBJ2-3	ATSDVGGSGTLRDTQY
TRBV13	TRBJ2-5	ASSAWTGTSDLGETQY
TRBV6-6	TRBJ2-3	ASRPSGEWADTQY
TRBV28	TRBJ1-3	ASSLLPGAGNTIY
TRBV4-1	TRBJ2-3	ASSQGRTPGDTQY
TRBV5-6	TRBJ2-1	ASSAEKASLGNEQF
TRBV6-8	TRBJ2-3	ASSVGTGQIDTQY
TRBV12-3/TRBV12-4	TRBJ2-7	ASSLPGGSYEQY
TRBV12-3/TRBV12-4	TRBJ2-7	ASSGGDRGPDYEQY
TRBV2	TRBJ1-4	ASSSFPGSAVPIIEKLF
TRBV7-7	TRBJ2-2	ASSLMLGELF
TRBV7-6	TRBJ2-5	ASSRKFLQETQY
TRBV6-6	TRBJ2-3	ASRQTGRADTQY
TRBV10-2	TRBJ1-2	ASSEVGQSNYGYT
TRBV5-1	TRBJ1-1	ASSSHGPLNTEAF
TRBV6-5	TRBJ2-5	ASSYGVIGSGETQY
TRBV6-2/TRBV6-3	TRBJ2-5	ASSYEVETQY
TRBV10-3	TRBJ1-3	AILGLNTIY
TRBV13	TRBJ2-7	ASSFFLGTAVYEQY
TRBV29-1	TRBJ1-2	SVPDLGNYGYT
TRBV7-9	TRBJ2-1	ASSGEGSSYNEQF
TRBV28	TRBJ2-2	ASSLRGRVGELF
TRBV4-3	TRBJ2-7	ASSQGVGRGDYEQY
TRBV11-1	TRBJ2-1	ASEGRTYNEQF
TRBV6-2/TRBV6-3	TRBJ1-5	ASSDGSPKARDSNQPQH
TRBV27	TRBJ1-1	ASSAGSRTEAF
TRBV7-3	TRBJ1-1	ASSSSGTRAEAF
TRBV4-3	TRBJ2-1	ASSHGQVLSYNEQF
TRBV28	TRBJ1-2	ASSSNSVFGGVYGYT
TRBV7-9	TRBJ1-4	ASSLPDRRQNEKLF
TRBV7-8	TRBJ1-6	ASTIAKRSPLH
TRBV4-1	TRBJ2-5	ASSQAQGMKTQY
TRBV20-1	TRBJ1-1	SAGLGTEAF
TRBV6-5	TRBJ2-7	ASRDRAIYEQY
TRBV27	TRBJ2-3	ASGYVPDTQY
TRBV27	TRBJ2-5	ASSLYRGGTQY
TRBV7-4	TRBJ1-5	ASSFSDRVGQPQH
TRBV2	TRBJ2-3	ASSPGLETDTQY
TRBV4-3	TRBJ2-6	ASSQDRGRFSGANVLT
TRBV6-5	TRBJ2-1	ASSPDMDPYNEQF
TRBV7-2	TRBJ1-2	ASSHGPGQGPNYGYT
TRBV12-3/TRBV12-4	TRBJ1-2	ASSYHGASPNYGYT
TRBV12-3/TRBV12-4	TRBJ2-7	ASSSNLGGWSSYEQY
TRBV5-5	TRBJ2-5	ASSWPGTADTQY
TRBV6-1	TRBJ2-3	ASSEAPQVEDTQY